The 18 T cell receptor beta chains presented below share a single source sample, sequenced in a study of cytomegalovirus exposure and HLA in healthy donors. The PCR had 60 Vbeta and 13 Jbeta primers. Generated by immunoSEQ multiplex PCR, the TCRdb table keeps only in-frame clones and is missing some. The sample lists roughly 190,000 clones, around 79% seen once, with under 2% in the top ten. The sequenced sample was PBMCs. The source of these receptors is a girl aged 5-17 years in good health and CMV-seropositive.

This rearrangement joins TRBV6-1 to TRBJ2-5; 8 bases fit TRBD1. Germline V gene sequence: CDR1 MNHNS, CDR2 SASEGT. Losses at the gene ends were 6 bases for V and 2 bases for J; bases not matched to a gene: 8. The CDR3 spans 15 residues. CDR3 sequence (DNA): TGTGCCAGCAGGCGAGGACAGGGTTTACAAGAGACCCAGTACTTC. This codes for CASRRGQGLQETQYF.

The chain has TRBV10-3 and TRBJ1-1; D is possibly TRBD1 (5 bases). V gave up 5 bases and J gave up 3 bases, with 10 bases separating them. Germline CDR1 is ENHRY and CDR2 is SYGVKD. There are 13 residues in the CDR3. The CDR3 is CAISLSGYTEAFF. CDR3 coding DNA: TGTGCCATCAGTCTTTCAGGGTACACTGAAGCTTTCTTT.

The chain couples TRBV30 to TRBJ1-2; 7 positions agree with TRBD1. The length of the CDR3 is 13 residues. The J segment lost 7 bases and the V segment lost 0 bases, leaving 5 bases of the junction unmatched. Germline assignment: CDR1 GTSNPN and CDR2 SVGIG (reference sequence). The CDR3 DNA reads TGTGCCTGGAGTGTGGGGCAGGGGGTTGGCTACACCTTC. The encoded protein is CAWSVGQGVGYTF.

V is TRBV9 and J is TRBJ1-4; 11 bases are a match to TRBD1. This CDR3 comprises 15 residues. After removal of 3 bases from V and 8 bases from J, the junction contained 6 bases not matched to a gene. CDR1 and CDR2 (germline): SGDLS, YYNGEE. This chain's CDR3 is CASSGTGGLSEKLFF. The CDR3, as DNA: TGTGCCAGCAGCGGGACAGGGGGCTTAAGCGAAAAACTGTTTTTT.

This rearrangement joins TRBV6-5 to TRBJ2-7; TRBD2 might be the D (6 bases). This CDR3 contains 15 residues. CDR1 MNHEY and CDR2 SVGAGI come from the germline V gene. V was cut by 1 base and J by 0 bases, with 10 bases left in between. The CDR3 is CASSYWGVGSYEQYF. In DNA form, the CDR3 reads TGTGCCAGCAGTTACTGGGGGGTCGGCTCCTACGAGCAGTACTTC.

The gene calls are TRBV5-1 and TRBJ1-6; TRBD1 is a possible D gene (6 bases). Per germline, CDR1 SGHRS and CDR2 YFSETQ. Trimming pared 4 bases from V and 10 bases from J, leaving 15 bases between. The CDR3 consists of 14 residues. CDR3 sequence (DNA): TGCGCCAGCAGCCTGGACAGAAACCCATCACCCCTCCACTTT. This sequence encodes CASSLDRNPSPLHF.

The V call is TRBV13, the J call TRBJ2-7; D is possibly TRBD2 (5 bases). V dropped 6 bases and J dropped 1 base, with 13 bases sitting between them. CDR1 PRHDT and CDR2 FYEKMQ come from the germline V gene (reference sequence). The CDR3 is 14 amino acids. The CDR3 DNA sequence: TGTGCCAGCAGATGGACTGGGGTATCCTACGAGCAGTACTTC. Protein sequence: CASRWTGVSYEQYF.

This clone occurred a few times. The DNA of the CDR3 is TGCAGCGTTGAAGGACTGACCTACGAGCAGTACTTC. It specifies CSVEGLTYEQYF. The chain links TRBV29-1 to TRBJ2-7; D not resolved. The germline gives CDR1 SQVTM, CDR2 ANQGSEA. V was shortened by 1 base and J by 2 bases, with 6 bases between the two germline ends. The CDR3 loop spans 12 amino acids.

This chain links TRBV15 with TRBJ2-3, with TRBD2 matching 7 bases. The CDR3 covers 14 residues. V lost 6 bases and J lost 3; bases outside the gene matches: 6. Germline CDR1 is LNHNV and CDR2 is YYDKDF (reference sequence). The CDR3 sequence: CATRKASGTDTQYF. Written as DNA, the CDR3 is TGTGCCACCAGGAAGGCTAGCGGAACAGATACGCAGTATTTT.

This clone was observed a handful of times. The gene calls are TRBV5-4 and TRBJ2-3, with D uncertain. This CDR3 spans 14 amino acids. V lost 4 bases and J 6 bases, leaving 15 bases between the germline ends. Germline V gene sequence: CDR1 SGHNT, CDR2 YYREEE (reference sequence). For the CDR3, the DNA is TGTGCCAGCAGCCCACCCGAGAGCCTTGATACGCAGTATTTT. This encodes CASSPPESLDTQYF.

CDR3 bases: TGTGCCAGCAGCCTCTCGGACAGGGAGAACCACGAGCAGTACTTC. It codes for CASSLSDRENHEQYF. The chain combines TRBV27 with TRBJ2-7, with TRBD1 identical over 8 bases. The CDR3 covers 15 residues. Germline-derived CDR1 and CDR2 are MNHEY and SMNVEV (reference sequence). Germline trimming cut 6 bases from V and 5 bases from J; bases unmatched to any gene: 12.

This clone came up a few times. The junction departs from germline at one end; a sequencing error may be responsible. The chain uses TRBV7-9 and TRBJ2-7, with 9 bases fitting TRBD1. The germline CDR1 and CDR2 sequences are SEHNR and FQNEAQ (reference sequence). The CDR3 runs 18 residues. The CDR3 DNA reads as TGTTCCAGCAGCTTCGGGGGACAGGGACTTCGGATCCCCTGGGAGCAGTACTTC. This codes for CSSSFGGQGLRIPWEQYF.

The chain combines TRBV30 with TRBJ1-3, with D perhaps matching TRBD1 (6 bases). Germline V gene data show CDR1 as GTSNPN and CDR2 as SVGIG (reference sequence). The CDR3 totals 14 residues. V gave up 3 bases and J gave up 1 base, with 10 bases separating them. CDR3 nucleotide sequence: TGTGCCTGGAGGAAGGACAGATCTGGAAACACCATATATTTT. Protein product: CAWRKDRSGNTIYF.

The rearrangement uses TRBV21-1 and TRBJ1-4. TRBV21-1 has pseudogene status. This CDR3 region has 15 residues. This chain's CDR3 is CASPTPGLPNEKLFF. The CDR3 region has the DNA TGTGCCAGCCCTACCCCGGGTTTACCTAATGAAAAACTGTTTTTT.

CDR3 nucleotides: TGTGCCAGCAGCTTGGGACAGCCGATCTCTGGCTACACCTTC. Its translation is CASSLGQPISGYTF. The rearrangement uses TRBV5-8 and TRBJ1-2; D possibly corresponds to TRBD1 (5 bases). The CDR3 is 14 amino acids. Trimming stripped 0 bases from V and 7 bases from J, with 13 bases between. Germline values: CDR1 SGHTS, CDR2 YDEGEE.

The chain uses TRBV10-2 and TRBJ2-7; D unclear. V dropped 2 bases and J dropped 6 bases, with 5 bases sitting between them. CDR1 and CDR2 from the germline V gene are WSHSY and SAAADI. The CDR3 sequence is 11 residues long. As DNA, the CDR3 is TGCGCCAGCAGTGAGCTCCCCGAGCAGTACTTC. Its translation: CASSELPEQYF.

This chain joins TRBV19 and TRBJ1-1; D may be TRBD1 (6 bases). The germline CDR1 and CDR2 sequences are LNHDA and SQIVND (reference sequence). The CDR3 has 13 amino acids. Trimming left V 5 bases short and J 1 base short, with 8 bases between. The CDR3 region has the DNA TGTGCCAGTAGTCGGACAGCGAACACTGAAGCTTTCTTT. This encodes CASSRTANTEAFF.

This clone was counted a few times. The chain uses TRBV6-5 and TRBJ2-3; 13 bases match TRBD2. With V trimmed by 4 bases and J by 6 bases, 4 bases remained unmatched. In germline, CDR1 is MNHEY, CDR2 SVGAGI. The CDR3 is made up of 15 amino acids. CDR3 region: CASSSGTSGADTQYF. The CDR3 bases are TGTGCCAGCAGTTCCGGGACTAGCGGGGCTGATACGCAGTATTTT.